These 6 T cell receptor beta chains were all obtained from the same sample, sequenced in a study of shared clonotypes between healthy human individuals. TCRdb keeps only in-frame clones here, not all; method: immunoSEQ multiplex PCR. Among some 1,100,000 clones listed, roughly 74% were seen once. Sequencing input: memory CD4+ T cells from PBMCs. Regarding subset: CD45RA-negative fraction. Source of these receptors: a man aged 18 to 30 in good health. Some clones in this sample may be carry-over from other donors' samples.

The chain combines TRBV28 with TRBJ2-7; no clear D gene. The germline CDR1 and CDR2 sequences are MDHEN and SYDVKM. V was trimmed by 3 bases and J by 0 bases, leaving 9 bases between them. This CDR3 region has 14 residues. The CDR3 region has the DNA TGTGCCAGCAGTTTGATGGCAGGCTCCTACGAGCAGTACTTC. Translated, it gives CASSLMAGSYEQYF.

This clone was detected only once. V usage is TRBV5-6 and J usage is TRBJ2-3; D call uncertain. Germline V gene data show CDR1 as SGHDT and CDR2 as YYEEEE. V was pared by 2 bases and J by 4 bases, with 11 bases between. The CDR3 is 14 amino acids. CDR3 loop: CASSFTEAPDTQYF. The CDR3 region has the DNA TGTGCCAGCAGCTTCACGGAAGCTCCAGATACGCAGTATTTT.

A remark on this clone: At the DNA level, this CDR3 is encoded by other sequences in the same sample as well. The CDR3 loop reads CASSLGLLNTEAFF. The CDR3 nucleotides are TGTGCCAGCAGTTTGGGACTCCTGAACACTGAAGCTTTCTTT. The chain joins TRBV27 to TRBJ1-1; tentatively, D is TRBD1 (5 bases). The CDR3 loop spans 14 amino acids. Germline loops: CDR1 MNHEY, CDR2 SMNVEV (reference sequence). V lost 3 bases, J lost 0 bases, and 8 bases lay in between.

CDR3 protein: CASSSTGRVKEQYF. CDR3 nucleotides: TGTGCCAGCAGCAGTACGGGGAGGGTAAAGGAGCAGTACTTC. The V call is TRBV21-1, the J call TRBJ2-7; no check of the table's D call, TRBD2, against the DNA was made. TRBV21-1 is a documented pseudogene. This CDR3 is built from 14 residues.

A word on this clone: A much more abundant neighbour one base away suggests this may be a read error. Other DNA sequences within the sample encode an identical CDR3. The chain couples TRBV11-2 to TRBJ2-3, with D unclear. V shed 1 base and J shed 2 bases, with 4 bases lying between them. The CDR3 is made up of 13 amino acids. Germline CDR1 is SGHAT and CDR2 is FQNNGV. This CDR3 is CASSLAPTDTQYF. For the CDR3, the DNA is TGTGCCAGCAGCTTAGCCCCCACAGATACGCAGTATTTT.

This clone is a singleton in its sample. The rearrangement joins TRBV7-9 to TRBJ1-2; no clear D gene. This CDR3 contains 16 residues. CDR1 and CDR2 from the germline V gene are SEHNR and FQNEAQ (reference sequence). V was cut by 1 base and J by 0 bases, with 12 bases left in between. CDR3 in amino acids: CASSLEVPRANYGYTF. CDR3 DNA: TGTGCCAGCAGCTTAGAAGTTCCGAGAGCTAACTATGGCTACACCTTC.